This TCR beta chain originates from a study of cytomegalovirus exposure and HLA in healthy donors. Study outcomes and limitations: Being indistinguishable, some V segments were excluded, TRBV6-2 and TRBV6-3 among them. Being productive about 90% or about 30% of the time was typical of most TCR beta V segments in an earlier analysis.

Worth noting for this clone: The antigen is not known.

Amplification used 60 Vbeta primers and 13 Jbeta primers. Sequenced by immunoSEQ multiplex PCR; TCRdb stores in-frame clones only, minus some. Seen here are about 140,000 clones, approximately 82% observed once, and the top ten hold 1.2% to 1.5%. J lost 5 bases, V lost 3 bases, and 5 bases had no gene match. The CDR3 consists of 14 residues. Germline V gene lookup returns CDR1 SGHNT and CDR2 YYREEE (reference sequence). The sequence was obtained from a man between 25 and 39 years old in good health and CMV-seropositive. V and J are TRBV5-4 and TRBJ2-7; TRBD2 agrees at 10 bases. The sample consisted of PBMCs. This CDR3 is CASSSKLAGDEQYF. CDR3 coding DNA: TGTGCCAGCAGCTCCAAGCTAGCGGGAGACGAGCAGTACTTC.